This paragraph reports one T cell receptor (beta chain). No antigen is known for it. The junction departs from germline at one end; a sequencing error may be responsible. For sequencing, patients were chosen who had shown expansion of CD8+CD57+ cells by flow cytometry. There were no patients without severe acquired aplastic anemia. The data were obtained in a study of CD8+CD57+ T cells in acquired aplastic anemia. Study at large: The mean DNA yield obtained from sorted CD4+ and CD8+ cells came to 3 to 4 ug. General study results and limits: Patients shared 25 to 35 CD8+ CDR3 sequences with controls.

Researchers used genomic DNA as the template to profile TCR beta VDJ and CDR3. Each CDR3 protein is one row after TCRdb ran MiXCR on the reads. The sample records some 170,000 distinct CDR3 sequences, roughly 48% being singletons. The sequence was collected from a human donor with aplastic anemia. The material sequenced was sorted CD4+, CD8+, or CD8+CD57+ T cells (not recorded which) from PBMCs.

CDR3: CATSRDPQGESGYAF. CDR3 coding DNA: TGTGCCACCAGCAGAGATCCCCAGGGGGAGTCTGGCTACGCCTTC. This rearrangement joins TRBV15 to TRBJ1-2; 7 positions agree with TRBD1. This CDR3 is 15 amino acids long. Germline V gene lookup returns CDR1 LNHNV and CDR2 YYDKDF (reference sequence).